A selection of T cell receptor beta chains follows, all from one sample in a study of blood T cell repertoires in COVID-19. This table comes from immunoSEQ multiplex PCR, and its TCRdb copy is limited to in-frame clones, with some not included. This sample has more than 300,000 clones; about nine tenths occur once, and the top ten carry about 6%. The sequenced sample was peripheral blood. The receptors derive from a woman aged 45-65 years with COVID-19, enrolled during active disease. CDR3s include the opening cysteine and the closing phenylalanine or tryptophan. The D gene is left open where the match is weak. Clone size is stated in some rows and not others, as once, few, many or a class when expanded.

d_gene	abundance	j_gene	len	v_gene	CDR3nt	CDR3aa
NA	NA	TRBJ1-5	16	TRBV6-1	TGTGCCAGCAGTGGAGACTTCGGGGTCGGCAATCAGCCCCAGCATTTT	CASSGDFGVGNQPQHF
NA	NA	TRBJ1-5	16	TRBV7-8	TGTGCCAGCAGCGACTGGAGCCCGGGAGTCAATCAGCCCCAGCATTTT	CASSDWSPGVNQPQHF
TRBD1	NA	TRBJ1-1	18	TRBV5-1	TGCGCCAGCAGGTACGCTACAGGGGGGCAGATAAGGAACACTGAAGCTTTCTTT	CASRYATGGQIRNTEAFF
NA	NA	TRBJ2-2	16	TRBV25-1	TGTGCCAGCAGTGCCCACCCCCAGGGTAACACCGGGGAGCTGTTTTTT	CASSAHPQGNTGELFF
NA	NA	TRBJ2-7	16	TRBV7-8	TGTGCCAGCAGCTCCGGAGTTTTGGGGGGAAACTACGAGCAGTACTTC	CASSSGVLGGNYEQYF
NA	NA	TRBJ1-2	15	TRBV6-4	TGTGCCAGCAGTGACGCTAAGGACAAGCCGAATGGCTACACCTTC	CASSDAKDKPNGYTF
NA	NA	TRBJ1-2	15	TRBV11-2	TGTGCCAGCAGCTTACCCCGATCCGGTAACTATGGCTACACCTTC	CASSLPRSGNYGYTF
TRBD2	NA	TRBJ2-2	14	TRBV6-5	TGTGCCAGCAGCCTGGGACTAGCACACCGGGAGCTGTTTTTT	CASSLGLAHRELFF
NA	NA	TRBJ1-4	14	TRBV7-2	TGTGCCAGCAGCCTCGGGTTCCCCAATGAAAAACTGTTTTTT	CASSLGFPNEKLFF
NA	few	TRBJ1-1	13	TRBV6-5	TGTGCCAGCATGGTTACGGGGTCGATTGAAGCTTTCTTT	CASMVTGSIEAFF
NA	NA	TRBJ2-3	13	TRBV30	TGTGCCTCCCAGGCCGGTCAAACAGATACGCAGTATTTT	CASQAGQTDTQYF
TRBD1	NA	TRBJ1-1	15	TRBV20-1	TGCAGTGCTAGTAACCGGGACAGGATGAACACTGAAGCTTTCTTT	CSASNRDRMNTEAFF
TRBD1	NA	TRBJ1-1	17	TRBV25-1	TGTGCCAGCAGTGAAATGTATCCAGGACAGGGAGGGACTGAAGCTTTCTTT	CASSEMYPGQGGTEAFF
NA	once	TRBJ2-2	16	TRBV7-2	TGTGCCAGCAGCTTAGGCGCAGCGGCGAACACCGGGGAGCTGTTTTTT	CASSLGAAANTGELFF
NA	NA	TRBJ2-1	15	TRBV18	TGTGCCAGCTCACCACCGGCAGGGATGGGAAATGAGCAGTTCTTC	CASSPPAGMGNEQFF
TRBD2	NA	TRBJ2-7	15	TRBV19	TGTGCCAGTAGTATGGGTAGCGGGAGTCCCTACGAGCAGTACTTC	CASSMGSGSPYEQYF
NA	NA	TRBJ1-2	12	TRBV6-5	TGTGCCAGCAGTCCAGGGTGGCACGGCTACACCTTC	CASSPGWHGYTF
NA	NA	TRBJ2-5	14	TRBV6-5	TGTGCCAGCAGTCTGAACAGGGTGGTGGAGACCCAGTACTTC	CASSLNRVVETQYF
NA	NA	TRBJ1-5	15	TRBV12-1	TGTGCCAGCAGCGGGGAGGGCGATAGCAATCAGCCCCAGCATTTT	CASSGEGDSNQPQHF
TRBD2	NA	TRBJ2-3	16	TRBV5-6	TGTGCCAGCAGCGAGACTAGCGGGAGCCCCACAGATACGCAGTATTTT	CASSETSGSPTDTQYF
NA	NA	TRBJ2-1	16	TRBV30	TGTGCCTGGAGTGTATTGCGGGTAGGAGCCTACAATGAGCAGTTCTTC	CAWSVLRVGAYNEQFF
TRBD1	NA	TRBJ1-1	16	TRBV5-1	TGCGCCAGCAGCCCTACTGCTGACAGGGGAATTACTGAAGCTTTCTTT	CASSPTADRGITEAFF
NA	NA	TRBJ1-6	14	TRBV12-5	TGTGCTAGTGCTTCCGGACAGTCTAATTCACCCCTCCACTTT	CASASGQSNSPLHF
NA	NA	TRBJ2-7	15	TRBV19	TGTGCCAGTAGTATAGATCTCCAGGGATGGTACGAGCAGTACTTC	CASSIDLQGWYEQYF
NA	NA	TRBJ1-1	14	TRBV6-5	TGTGCCAGCAGTTACCAGGGTAGGAACACTGAAGCTTTCTTT	CASSYQGRNTEAFF
NA	NA	TRBJ2-6	15	TRBV4-2	TGTGCCAGCAGCCAAGACAGGTCTGGGGCCAACGTCCTGACTTTC	CASSQDRSGANVLTF
TRBD1	NA	TRBJ1-1	15	TRBV11-3	TGTGCCAGCAGCTCAGGACAGGGAGAGAACACTGAAGCTTTCTTT	CASSSGQGENTEAFF
NA	NA	TRBJ1-5	14	TRBV14	TGTGCCAGCAGCCCCAGTCAGGGATTCCAGCCCCAGCATTTT	CASSPSQGFQPQHF
TRBD2	NA	TRBJ2-1	20	TRBV3-1/TRBV3-2	TGTGCCAGCAGCCAATGGGGAGCGGGAGGGATGAAATTCGCCTACAATGAGCAGTTCTTC	CASSQWGAGGMKFAYNEQFF
NA	few	TRBJ1-4	16	TRBV7-8	TGTGCCAGCAGCCCCTTCCCCAGACTCGGAACTGAAAAACTGTTTTTT	CASSPFPRLGTEKLFF
TRBD1	NA	TRBJ1-5	16	TRBV7-9	TGTGCCAGCAGCCTTCCGACAGGGATCAGCAATCAGCCCCAGCATTTT	CASSLPTGISNQPQHF
NA	NA	TRBJ1-5	15	TRBV3-1/TRBV3-2	TGTGCCAGCAGCCAAGGTGGGGCTTTCCATCAGCCCCAGCATTTT	CASSQGGAFHQPQHF
TRBD1	once	TRBJ1-1	16	TRBV3-1/TRBV3-2	TGTGCCAGCAGCTCACGTCCGGGACAGGGGACACCTGAAGCTTTCTTT	CASSSRPGQGTPEAFF
TRBD2	NA	TRBJ2-7	14	TRBV30	TGTGCCTGGAGTGTACCCGGACTAGCCTACGAGCAGTACTTC	CAWSVPGLAYEQYF
TRBD1	NA	TRBJ1-1	14	TRBV27	TGTGCCAGCAGTTCCCTCGGGACAGCCCATGAAGCTTTCTTT	CASSSLGTAHEAFF
TRBD1	NA	TRBJ1-2	13	TRBV2	TGTGCCAAAGAGGGACAGAGTGACTATGGCTACACCTTC	CAKEGQSDYGYTF
TRBD1	few	TRBJ1-2	17	TRBV7-9	TGTGCCAGCAGCTCCGGCCTCTACAGGGGCAAATACTATGGCTACACCTTC	CASSSGLYRGKYYGYTF
NA	NA	TRBJ2-3	17	TRBV13	TGTGCCAGCAGCTTAGGCCAGGTTCTTTCTAGCACAGATACGCAGTATTTT	CASSLGQVLSSTDTQYF
NA	NA	TRBJ2-3	16	TRBV14	TGTGCCAGCAGCCAAGAGCCGGGGTCTAGCACAGATACGCAGTATTTT	CASSQEPGSSTDTQYF
TRBD2	NA	TRBJ2-3	15	TRBV6-6	TGTGCCAGCAGGCGGGGGACGGGTTCCACAGATACGCAGTATTTT	CASRRGTGSTDTQYF
NA	NA	TRBJ1-2	14	TRBV29-1	TGCAGCGTTGAAGATCATGGTACTCTATATGGCTACACCTTC	CSVEDHGTLYGYTF
NA	NA	TRBJ2-5	15	TRBV19	TGTGCCAGTTCCCAAGCTAGAATCGGGGTAGAGACCCAGTACTTC	CASSQARIGVETQYF
NA	NA	TRBJ1-2	14	TRBV30	TGTGCCTGGACCCGAGAATATGGGGGGGACGGCTACACCTTC	CAWTREYGGDGYTF
TRBD2	NA	TRBJ2-1	15	TRBV6-4	TGTGCCAGCAGTGAGAACACCGGGACTAGTTTGATTAAGTTCTTC	CASSENTGTSLIKFF
TRBD1	NA	TRBJ2-2	14	TRBV11-2	TGTGCCAGCAGCTTCTCCAGGGGGCGCGGGGAGCTGTTTTTT	CASSFSRGRGELFF
TRBD2	NA	TRBJ2-7	15	TRBV11-2	TGTGCCAGCAGCTTAGTGCTAGCGGTCTCCTACGAGCAGTACTTC	CASSLVLAVSYEQYF
TRBD1	NA	TRBJ1-2	16	TRBV29-1	TGCAGCGTTGAAGATGATCGCACAGGGGGAGGCAACGGCTACACCTTC	CSVEDDRTGGGNGYTF
NA	NA	TRBJ2-1	12	TRBV11-3	TGTGCCAGCAGCTACCTCGGTGATGAGCAGTTCTTC	CASSYLGDEQFF
NA	NA	TRBJ2-7	15	TRBV10-1	TGCGCCAGCAGTGACCCAAGACAAGGGAGCCACGAGCAGTACTTC	CASSDPRQGSHEQYF
NA	NA	TRBJ1-1	13	TRBV29-1	TGCAGCGTTAGCGGGACAAGAGGCACTGAAGCTTTCTTT	CSVSGTRGTEAFF
NA	NA	TRBJ1-1	14	TRBV9	TGTGCCAGCAGCGTAGCCATGCGCGGAGTTGAAGCTTTCTTT	CASSVAMRGVEAFF
TRBD2	NA	TRBJ2-1	17	TRBV24-1	TGTGCCACCAGTGATAATAGCGGGAGGGTCTCCTACAATGAGCAGTTCTTC	CATSDNSGRVSYNEQFF
NA	NA	TRBJ1-3	16	TRBV5-4	TGTGCCAGCAGCTCTCCCGGGGGGGACTCTGGAAACACCATATATTTT	CASSSPGGDSGNTIYF
NA	NA	TRBJ1-1	11	TRBV12-3/TRBV12-4	TGTGCCAGCAGGGCGGTTCTGGGAGCTTTCTTT	CASRAVLGAFF
NA	once	TRBJ1-4	12	TRBV12-3/TRBV12-4	TGTGCCAGCTATGGAGGTTTTGGGAATCTGTTTTTT	CASYGGFGNLFF
TRBD2	NA	TRBJ2-1	15	TRBV19	TGTGCCAGTAGTAGGGGACTAGCGGGATACAATGAGCAGTTCTTC	CASSRGLAGYNEQFF
TRBD1	NA	TRBJ1-2	14	TRBV28	TGTGCCAGCAGCTTCCGGGACAGGGTCGGTGGCTACACCTTC	CASSFRDRVGGYTF
NA	NA	TRBJ2-5	14	TRBV4-1	TGCGCCAGCAGCCAATCAACCGGGTGGGAGACCCAGTACTTC	CASSQSTGWETQYF
TRBD1	NA	TRBJ1-1	13	TRBV19	TGTGCCAGTAGTGACAGGGTGAACACTGAAGCTTTCTTT	CASSDRVNTEAFF